This T cell receptor (beta chain) was profiled in a study of OX40 agonist ivuxolimab in advanced cancers. Across the study: Participants, 75% to 85% male, averaged about 59 years of age, ranging from about 23 to 79.

Regarding the study as a whole: At 0.1 to 3.0 mg/kg and by week 6, clonal expansion occurred in CD4+ and CD8+ blood T cells.

This CDR3 comprises 20 residues. V gave up 1 base and J gave up 5 bases; unmatched junction bases: 19. Germline V gene lookup returns CDR1 KGHSY and CDR2 FQNENV. Profiled with immunoSEQ multiplex PCR; TCRdb holds only in-frame clones, not every one. The sample lists about 60,000 clones; 94% were seen once. As regards this clone: Its antigen is undetermined.

Patients with a history of autoimmune disease or on systemic immunosuppression were excluded. Sequencing was performed on CD4+ or CD8+ T cells sorted from blood, taken in a trial of the OX40 agonist ivuxolimab. The TCR originated in an adult with an advanced solid tumor such as melanoma, head and neck, liver or kidney cancer. V is TRBV16 and J is TRBJ1-3; 8 bases are a match to TRBD1. CDR3 coding DNA: TGTGCCAGCAGCCAATTTTTCGAGACAGGGGCTTCGCTTACGCGAAACACCATATATTTT. Protein: CASSQFFETGASLTRNTIYF.